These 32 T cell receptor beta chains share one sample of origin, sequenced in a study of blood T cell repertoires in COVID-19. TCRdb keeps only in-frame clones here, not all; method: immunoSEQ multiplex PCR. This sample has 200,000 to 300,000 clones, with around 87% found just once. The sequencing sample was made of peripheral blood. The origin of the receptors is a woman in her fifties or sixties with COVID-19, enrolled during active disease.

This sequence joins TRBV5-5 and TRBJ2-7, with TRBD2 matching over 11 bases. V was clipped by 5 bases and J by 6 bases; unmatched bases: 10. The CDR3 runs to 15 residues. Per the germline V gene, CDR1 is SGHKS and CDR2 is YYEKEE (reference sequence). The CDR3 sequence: CASRRTLAGGPEQYF. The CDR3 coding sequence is TGTGCCAGCAGGCGAACTCTAGCGGGAGGCCCCGAGCAGTACTTC.

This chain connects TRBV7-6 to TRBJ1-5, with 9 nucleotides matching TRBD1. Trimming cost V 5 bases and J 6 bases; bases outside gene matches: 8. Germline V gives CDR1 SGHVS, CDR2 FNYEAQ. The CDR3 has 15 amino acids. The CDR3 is CASSATGTGLQPQHF. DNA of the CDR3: TGTGCCAGCAGCGCGACCGGGACAGGGCTTCAGCCCCAGCATTTT.

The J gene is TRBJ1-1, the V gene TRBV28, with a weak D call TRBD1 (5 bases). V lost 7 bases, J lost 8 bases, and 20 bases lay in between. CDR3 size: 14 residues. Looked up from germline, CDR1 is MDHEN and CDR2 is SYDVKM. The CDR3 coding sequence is TGTGCCAGCATCCCTTTGGGAGGGCAGGGAGAAGCTTTCTTT. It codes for CASIPLGGQGEAFF.

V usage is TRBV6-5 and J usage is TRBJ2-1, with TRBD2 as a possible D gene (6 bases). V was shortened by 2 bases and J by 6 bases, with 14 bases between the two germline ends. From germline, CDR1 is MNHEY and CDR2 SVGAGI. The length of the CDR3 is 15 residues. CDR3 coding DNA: TGTGCCAGCAGTTACGAGTTGGGGACTGCCAATGAGCAGTTCTTC. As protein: CASSYELGTANEQFF.

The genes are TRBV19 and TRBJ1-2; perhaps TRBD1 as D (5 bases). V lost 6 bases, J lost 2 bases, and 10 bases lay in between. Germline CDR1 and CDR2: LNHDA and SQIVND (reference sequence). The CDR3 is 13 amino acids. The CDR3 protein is CASSKTENYGYTF. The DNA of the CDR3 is TGTGCCAGTAGCAAGACAGAAAACTATGGCTACACCTTC.

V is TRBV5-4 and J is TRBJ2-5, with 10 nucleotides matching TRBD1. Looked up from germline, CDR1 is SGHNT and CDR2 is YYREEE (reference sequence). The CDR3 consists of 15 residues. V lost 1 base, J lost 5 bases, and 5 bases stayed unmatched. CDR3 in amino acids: CASSLSGTGVETQYF. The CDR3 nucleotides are TGTGCCAGCAGCTTGTCTGGGACAGGGGTCGAGACCCAGTACTTC.

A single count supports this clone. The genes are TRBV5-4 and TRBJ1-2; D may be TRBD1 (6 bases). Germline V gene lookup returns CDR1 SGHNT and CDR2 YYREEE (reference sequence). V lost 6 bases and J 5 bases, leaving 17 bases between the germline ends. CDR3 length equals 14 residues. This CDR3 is CASTFTGNAYGYTF. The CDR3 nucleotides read TGTGCCAGCACTTTCACAGGGAATGCATATGGCTACACCTTC.

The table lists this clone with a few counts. Written as DNA, the CDR3 is TGTGCCAGCAGCTCCCGGGACAGGGCTTTGTTGAATGAGCAGTTCTTC. This codes for CASSSRDRALLNEQFF. The V and J genes are TRBV11-3 and TRBJ2-1, with 9 bases lining up with TRBD1. The CDR3 contains 16 residues. V dropped 4 bases and J dropped 7; count of bases not matched to a gene: 11. The germline V gene has CDR1 SGHNT and CDR2 YENEEA.

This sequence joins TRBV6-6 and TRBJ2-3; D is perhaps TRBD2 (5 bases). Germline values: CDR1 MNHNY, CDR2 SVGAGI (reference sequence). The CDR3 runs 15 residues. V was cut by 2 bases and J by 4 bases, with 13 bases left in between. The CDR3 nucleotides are TGTGCCAGCAGTTACAAGGGAGCGGCCCCAGATACGCAGTATTTT. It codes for CASSYKGAAPDTQYF.

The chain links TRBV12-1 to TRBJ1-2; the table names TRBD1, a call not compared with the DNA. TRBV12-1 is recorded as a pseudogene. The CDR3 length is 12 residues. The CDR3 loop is CASSFDRVGYTF. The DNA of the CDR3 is TGTGCCAGCAGCTTTGACAGGGTGGGCTACACCTTC.

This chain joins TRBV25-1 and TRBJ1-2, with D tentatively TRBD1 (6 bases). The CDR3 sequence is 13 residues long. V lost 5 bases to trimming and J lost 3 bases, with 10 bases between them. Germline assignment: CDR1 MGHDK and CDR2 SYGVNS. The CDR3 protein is CASSRGGDYGYTF. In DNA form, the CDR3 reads TGTGCCAGCAGTAGGGGGGGCGACTATGGCTACACCTTC.

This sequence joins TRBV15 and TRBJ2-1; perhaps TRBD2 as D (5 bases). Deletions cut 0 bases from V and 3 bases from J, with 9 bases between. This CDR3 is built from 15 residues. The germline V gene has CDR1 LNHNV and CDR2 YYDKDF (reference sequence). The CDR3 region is CATSRDLEGYNEQFF. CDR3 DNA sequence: TGTGCCACCAGCAGAGACTTAGAGGGCTACAATGAGCAGTTCTTC. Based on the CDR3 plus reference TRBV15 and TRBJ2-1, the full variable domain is DAMVIQNPRYQVTQFGKPVTLSCSQTLNHNVMYWYQQKSSQAPKLLFHYYDKDFNNEADTPDNFQSRRPNTSFCFLDIRSPGLGDTAMYLCATSRDLEGYNEQFFGPGTRLTVL.

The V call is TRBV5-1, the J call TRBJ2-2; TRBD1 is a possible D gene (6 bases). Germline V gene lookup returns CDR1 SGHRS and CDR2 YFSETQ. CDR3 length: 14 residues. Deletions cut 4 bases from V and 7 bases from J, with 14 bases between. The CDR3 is CASSGTQGIGELFF. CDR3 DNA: TGCGCCAGCAGCGGTACACAGGGTATCGGGGAGCTGTTTTTT.

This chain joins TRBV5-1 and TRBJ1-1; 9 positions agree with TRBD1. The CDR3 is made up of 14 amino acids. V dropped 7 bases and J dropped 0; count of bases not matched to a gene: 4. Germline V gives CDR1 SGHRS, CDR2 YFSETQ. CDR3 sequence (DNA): TGCGCCAGCGGGGGACAGGGCATGAACACTGAAGCTTTCTTT. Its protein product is CASGGQGMNTEAFF.

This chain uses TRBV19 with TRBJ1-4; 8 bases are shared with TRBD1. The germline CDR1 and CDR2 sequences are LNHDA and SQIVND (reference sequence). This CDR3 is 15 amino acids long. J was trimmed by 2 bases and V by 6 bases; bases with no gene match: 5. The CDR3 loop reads CASRMGQATNEKLFF. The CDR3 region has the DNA TGTGCCAGTAGGATGGGACAGGCGACTAATGAAAAACTGTTTTTT.

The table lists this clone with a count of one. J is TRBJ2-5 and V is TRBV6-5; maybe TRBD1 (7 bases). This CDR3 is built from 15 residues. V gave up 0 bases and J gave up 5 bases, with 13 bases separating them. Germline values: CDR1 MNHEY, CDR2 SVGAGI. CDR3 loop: CASSYSPTGRETQYF. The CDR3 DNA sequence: TGTGCCAGCAGTTACTCTCCGACAGGGAGGGAGACCCAGTACTTC.

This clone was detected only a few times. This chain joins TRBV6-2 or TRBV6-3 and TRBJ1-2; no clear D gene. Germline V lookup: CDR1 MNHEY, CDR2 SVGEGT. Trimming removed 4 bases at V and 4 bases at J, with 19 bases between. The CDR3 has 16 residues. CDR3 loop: CASSSTPPGPLYGYTF. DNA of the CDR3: TGTGCCAGCAGTTCTACTCCTCCGGGTCCCCTCTATGGCTACACCTTC.

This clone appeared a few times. Here the CDR3 reads CASSQDRGRDYGYTF. CDR3 coding DNA: TGTGCCAGCAGCCAAGATCGCGGCAGGGACTATGGCTACACCTTC. The chain has TRBV4-2 and TRBJ1-2; the D gene is possibly TRBD1 (5 bases). This CDR3 is built from 15 residues. Germline V gene sequence: CDR1 LGHNA, CDR2 YNFKEQ. Trimming pared 0 bases from V and 3 bases from J, leaving 11 bases between.

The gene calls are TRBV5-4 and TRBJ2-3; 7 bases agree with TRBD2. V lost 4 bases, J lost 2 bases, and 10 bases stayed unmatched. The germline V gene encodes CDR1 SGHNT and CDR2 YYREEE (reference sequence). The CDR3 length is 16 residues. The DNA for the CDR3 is TGTGCCAGCAGCCAGCGGTCTAGCGGCTCCACAGATACGCAGTATTTT. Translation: CASSQRSSGSTDTQYF.

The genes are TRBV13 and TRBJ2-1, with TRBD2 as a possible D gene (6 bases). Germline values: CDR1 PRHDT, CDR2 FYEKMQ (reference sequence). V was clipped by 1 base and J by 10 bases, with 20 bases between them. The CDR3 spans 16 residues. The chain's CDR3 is CASSLVREWRDPEQFF. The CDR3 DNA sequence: TGTGCCAGCAGCTTAGTTCGGGAGTGGCGGGACCCAGAGCAGTTCTTC.

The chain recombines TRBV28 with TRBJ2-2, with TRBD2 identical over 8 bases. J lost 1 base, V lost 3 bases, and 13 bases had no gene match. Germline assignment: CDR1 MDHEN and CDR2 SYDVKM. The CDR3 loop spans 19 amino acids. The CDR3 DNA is TGTGCCAGCAGTTTCCGGGGGGGCCTCGGTTACCGGAACACCGGGGAGCTGTTTTTT. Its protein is CASSFRGGLGYRNTGELFF.

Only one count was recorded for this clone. CDR3 in amino acids: CASSYGGFYTEAFF. As DNA, the CDR3 is TGTGCCAGCAGTTACGGGGGGTTTTACACTGAAGCTTTCTTT. The chain uses TRBV6-5 and TRBJ1-1, with a possible D match to TRBD1 (5 bases). Germline assignment: CDR1 MNHEY and CDR2 SVGAGI. The CDR3 extends over 14 amino acids. The V end was cut by 2 bases, the J end by 3 bases, with 10 bases between.

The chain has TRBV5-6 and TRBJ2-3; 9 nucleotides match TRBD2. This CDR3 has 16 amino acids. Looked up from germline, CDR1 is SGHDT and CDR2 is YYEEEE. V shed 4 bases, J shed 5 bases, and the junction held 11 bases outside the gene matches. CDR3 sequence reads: CASSPTGREGRDTQYF. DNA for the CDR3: TGTGCCAGCAGCCCTACGGGGCGGGAGGGGAGAGATACGCAGTATTTT.

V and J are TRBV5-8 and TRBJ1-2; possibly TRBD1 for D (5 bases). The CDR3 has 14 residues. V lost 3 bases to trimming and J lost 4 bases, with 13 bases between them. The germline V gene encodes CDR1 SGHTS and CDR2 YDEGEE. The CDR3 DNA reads TGTGCCAGCAGCTCCGGACAACCTATCTATGGCTACACCTTC. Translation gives CASSSGQPIYGYTF.

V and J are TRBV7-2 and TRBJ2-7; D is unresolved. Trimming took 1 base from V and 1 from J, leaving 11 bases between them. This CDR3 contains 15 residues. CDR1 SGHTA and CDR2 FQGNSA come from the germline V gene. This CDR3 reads CASSLGAALSYEQYF. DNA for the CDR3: TGTGCCAGCAGCTTAGGAGCTGCCCTTTCCTACGAGCAGTACTTC. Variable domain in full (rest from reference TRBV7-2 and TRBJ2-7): GAGVSQSPSNKVTEKGKDVELRCDPISGHTALYWYRQSLGQGLEFLIYFQGNSAPDKSGLPSDRFSAERTGGSVSTLTIQRTQQEDSAVYLCASSLGAALSYEQYFGPGTRLTVT.

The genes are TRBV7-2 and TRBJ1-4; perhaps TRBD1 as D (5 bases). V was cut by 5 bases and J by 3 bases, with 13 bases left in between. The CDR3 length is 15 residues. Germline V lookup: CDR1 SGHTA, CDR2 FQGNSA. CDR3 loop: CASSARWGANEKLFF. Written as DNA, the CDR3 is TGTGCCAGCAGCGCCCGTTGGGGGGCTAATGAAAAACTGTTTTTT.

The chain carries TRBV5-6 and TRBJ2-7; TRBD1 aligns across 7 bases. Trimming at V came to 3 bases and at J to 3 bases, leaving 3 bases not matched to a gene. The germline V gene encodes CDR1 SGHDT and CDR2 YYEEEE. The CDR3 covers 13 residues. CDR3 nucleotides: TGTGCCAGCAGCTGGGGACAGCGCTACGAGCAGTACTTC. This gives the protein CASSWGQRYEQYF.

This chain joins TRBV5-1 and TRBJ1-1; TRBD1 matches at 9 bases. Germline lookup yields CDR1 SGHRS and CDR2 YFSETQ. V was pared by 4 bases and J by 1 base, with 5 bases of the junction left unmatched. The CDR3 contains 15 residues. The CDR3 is CASSVGDRENTEAFF. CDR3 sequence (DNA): TGCGCCAGCAGCGTAGGGGACAGGGAGAACACTGAAGCTTTCTTT.

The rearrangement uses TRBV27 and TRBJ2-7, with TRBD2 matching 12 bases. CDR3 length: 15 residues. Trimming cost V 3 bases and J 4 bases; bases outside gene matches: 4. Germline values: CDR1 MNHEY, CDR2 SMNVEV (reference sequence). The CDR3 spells CASSFRTSGKYEQYF. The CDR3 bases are TGTGCCAGCAGTTTCAGGACTAGCGGGAAGTACGAGCAGTACTTC.

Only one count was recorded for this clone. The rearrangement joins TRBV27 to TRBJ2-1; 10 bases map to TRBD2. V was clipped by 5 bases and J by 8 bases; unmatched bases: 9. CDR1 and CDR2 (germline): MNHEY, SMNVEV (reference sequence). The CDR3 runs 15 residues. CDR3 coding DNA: TGTGCCAGCAGTGATAATAGCGGGAGGTTTCATGAGCAGTTCTTC. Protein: CASSDNSGRFHEQFF.

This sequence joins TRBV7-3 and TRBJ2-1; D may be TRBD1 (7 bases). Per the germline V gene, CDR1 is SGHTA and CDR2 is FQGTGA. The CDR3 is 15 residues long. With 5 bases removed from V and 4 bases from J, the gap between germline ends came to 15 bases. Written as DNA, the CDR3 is TGTGCCAGCAGCCCGGCGGAGGGGGCGTACAATGAGCAGTTCTTC. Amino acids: CASSPAEGAYNEQFF.

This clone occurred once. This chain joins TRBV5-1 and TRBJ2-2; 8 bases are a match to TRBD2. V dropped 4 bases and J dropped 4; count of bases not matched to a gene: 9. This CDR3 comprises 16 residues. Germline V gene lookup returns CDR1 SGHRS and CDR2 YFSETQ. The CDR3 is CASSPTGGSRTGELFF. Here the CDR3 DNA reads TGCGCCAGCAGCCCGACGGGGGGGAGTCGCACCGGGGAGCTGTTTTTT.